One sample yielded the 13 T cell receptor beta chains listed below, sequenced in a study of blood T cell repertoires in COVID-19. Produced via immunoSEQ multiplex PCR; TCRdb's table is partial and in-frame only. Seen here are over 70,000 clones, 90% observed once, and the top ten hold more than 6%. The sample taken for sequencing was peripheral blood. These receptor sequences come from a man aged 18 to 30 with COVID-19, enrolled during active disease.

This clone was seen once. The rearrangement links TRBV14 to TRBJ2-1, with TRBD1 matching over 10 bases. The CDR3 is 16 residues long. Losses at the gene ends were 4 bases for V and 2 bases for J; bases not matched to a gene: 5. In germline, CDR1 is SGHDN, CDR2 FVKESK. CDR3 region: CASSLGTGVTYNEQFF. The CDR3 bases are TGTGCCAGCAGCCTAGGGACAGGGGTAACCTACAATGAGCAGTTCTTC.

J is TRBJ2-5 and V is TRBV28, with 13 bases identical to TRBD2. This CDR3 spans 15 amino acids. From germline, CDR1 is MDHEN and CDR2 SYDVKM. J gave up 2 bases and V 6 bases, and 3 bases lay outside the gene matches. Here the CDR3 reads CASSWTSGRQETQYF. CDR3 nucleotides: TGTGCCAGCAGCTGGACTAGCGGGAGACAAGAGACCCAGTACTTC.

The rearrangement links TRBV30 to TRBJ2-5; 8 positions agree with TRBD2. The ends lost 6 bases at V and 5 bases at J; junction bases unmatched: 11. In germline, CDR1 is GTSNPN, CDR2 SVGIG (reference sequence). This CDR3 has 14 residues. DNA for the CDR3: TGTGCCTGCCTTGCGGGGGGATCATGGGAGACCCAGTACTTC. Amino acid sequence: CACLAGGSWETQYF.

The chain carries TRBV7-2 and TRBJ2-7; perhaps TRBD1 as D (6 bases). V lost 2 bases, J lost 5 bases, and 10 bases lay in between. Germline V gives CDR1 SGHTA, CDR2 FQGNSA. The CDR3 contains 13 residues. The CDR3 loop is CASSLSQGNEQYF. DNA for the CDR3: TGTGCCAGCAGCTTAAGTCAGGGGAACGAGCAGTACTTC. Using reference TRBV7-2 and TRBJ2-7 for the parts outside the CDR3, the full variable domain is GAGVSQSPSNKVTEKGKDVELRCDPISGHTALYWYRQSLGQGLEFLIYFQGNSAPDKSGLPSDRFSAERTGGSVSTLTIQRTQQEDSAVYLCASSLSQGNEQYFGPGTRLTVT.

Notes on this clone: Its ends do not fully match the called genes, so a read error is possible. V usage is TRBV15 and J usage is TRBJ1-4; unclear D gene. Germline assignment: CDR1 LNHNV and CDR2 YYDKDF (reference sequence). This CDR3 region has 15 residues. In DNA, the CDR3 is TGTGCCACCAGCATCAAGGCAGGATTTAATGAAAAACTGCTTTTT. Protein: CATSIKAGFNEKLLF.

This sequence joins TRBV5-1 and TRBJ1-5; no firm D call. Trimming removed 1 base at V and 7 bases at J, with 15 bases between. CDR3 size: 15 residues. From germline, CDR1 is SGHRS and CDR2 YFSETQ. The CDR3, as DNA: TGCGCCAGCAGCTTGATGGCTGGGCCAGAACAGCCCCAGCATTTT. This gives the protein CASSLMAGPEQPQHF.

The chain employs TRBV18 and TRBJ2-1; 7 nucleotides align to TRBD2. CDR1 is KGHSH and CDR2 is LQKENI in the germline V gene. The junction had 13 bases not matched to a gene; V was cut back by 2 bases and J by 3 bases. The CDR3 is made up of 18 amino acids. The CDR3 DNA reads TGTGCCAGCTCACCAGTCAGGGTATTGCTAGCGGACTACAATGAGCAGTTCTTC. Translated, it gives CASSPVRVLLADYNEQFF.

The rearrangement uses TRBV30 and TRBJ1-3, with TRBD1 as a possible D gene (5 bases). The V gene's germline CDR1 is GTSNPN and CDR2 SVGIG (reference sequence). This CDR3 comprises 14 residues. CDR3: CAYKTVLSGNTIYF. Here the CDR3 DNA reads TGTGCATATAAGACAGTGCTCTCTGGAAACACCATATATTTT.

This chain joins TRBV5-4 and TRBJ2-1; the D gene is possibly TRBD2 (5 bases). The CDR3 length is 13 residues. V was shortened by 4 bases and J by 5 bases, with 10 bases between the two germline ends. Germline assignment: CDR1 SGHNT and CDR2 YYREEE (reference sequence). For the CDR3, the DNA is TGTGCCAGCAGCCGGGAATCTAACAATGAGCAGTTCTTC. Translating it yields CASSRESNNEQFF.

This chain links TRBV7-3 with TRBJ2-3; D might be TRBD2 (6 bases). The CDR3 is 15 residues long. Trimming pared 6 bases from V and 3 bases from J, leaving 16 bases between. CDR1 and CDR2 (germline): SGHTA, FQGTGA. CDR3 sequence: CASRSNRESTDTQYF. In DNA, the CDR3 is TGTGCCAGCAGGTCTAATCGGGAGTCGACAGATACGCAGTATTTT.

V usage is TRBV10-1 and J usage is TRBJ2-5; tentatively, D is TRBD2 (6 bases). The CDR3 length is 16 residues. V lost 0 bases and J lost 5, with 16 bases in between. CDR1 is WNHNN, CDR2 SYGVQD, per germline (reference sequence). CDR3 residues: CASSESTSLKTETQYF. The DNA for the CDR3 is TGCGCCAGCAGTGAGTCGACTAGTCTCAAGACGGAGACCCAGTACTTC.

The chain recombines TRBV7-9 with TRBJ2-5; 9 nucleotides align to TRBD2. Losses at the gene ends were 5 bases for V and 5 bases for J; bases not matched to a gene: 6. The CDR3 totals 14 residues. Per germline, CDR1 SEHNR and CDR2 FQNEAQ (reference sequence). The CDR3 loop reads CASSHSGRHETQYF. In DNA, the CDR3 is TGTGCCAGCAGCCATAGCGGGAGACACGAGACCCAGTACTTC.

CDR3 protein: CASSVGTVQETQYF. DNA of the CDR3: TGTGCCAGCAGCGTAGGGACTGTTCAAGAGACCCAGTACTTC. The chain has TRBV9 and TRBJ2-5; D is perhaps TRBD2 (5 bases). CDR1 and CDR2 from the germline V gene are SGDLS and YYNGEE. This CDR3 contains 14 residues. The germline V and J ends were trimmed by 0 bases and 2 bases, with 8 bases remaining between them.